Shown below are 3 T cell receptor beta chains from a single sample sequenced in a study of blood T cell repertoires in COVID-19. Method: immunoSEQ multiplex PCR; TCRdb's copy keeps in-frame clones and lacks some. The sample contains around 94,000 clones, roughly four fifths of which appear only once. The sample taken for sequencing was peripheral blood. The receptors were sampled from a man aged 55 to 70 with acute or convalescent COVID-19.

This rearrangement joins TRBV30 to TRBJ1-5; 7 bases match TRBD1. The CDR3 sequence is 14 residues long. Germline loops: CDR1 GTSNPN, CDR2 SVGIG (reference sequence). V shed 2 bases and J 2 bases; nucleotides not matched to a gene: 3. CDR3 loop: CAWSPGTGNQPQHF. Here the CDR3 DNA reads TGTGCCTGGAGTCCTGGGACAGGCAATCAGCCCCAGCATTTT.

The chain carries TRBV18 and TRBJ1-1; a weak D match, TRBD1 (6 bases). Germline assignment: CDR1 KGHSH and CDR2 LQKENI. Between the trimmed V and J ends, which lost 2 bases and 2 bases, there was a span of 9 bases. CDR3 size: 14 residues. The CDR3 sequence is CASSPNRVNTEAFF. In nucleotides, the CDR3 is TGTGCCAGCTCACCAAACAGGGTCAACACTGAAGCTTTCTTT.

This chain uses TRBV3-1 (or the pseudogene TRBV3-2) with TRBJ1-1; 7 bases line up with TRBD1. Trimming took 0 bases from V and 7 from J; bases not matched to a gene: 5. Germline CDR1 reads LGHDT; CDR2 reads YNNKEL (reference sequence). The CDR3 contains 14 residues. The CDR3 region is CASSQDHRGFEAFF. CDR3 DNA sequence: TGTGCCAGCAGCCAAGACCACAGGGGCTTTGAAGCTTTCTTT.